The text below deals with one TCR beta chain. This entry is derived from a study of cytomegalovirus exposure and HLA in healthy donors. CDR1 is SGHAT and CDR2 is FQNNGV in the germline V gene. This CDR3 is 14 amino acids long. Trimming removed 5 bases at V and 8 bases at J, with 18 bases between. PCR employed 60 Vbeta and 13 Jbeta primers. TCRdb's table, derived via immunoSEQ multiplex PCR, lists solely in-frame clones and lacks some. The sample shows about 150,000 clones, around three quarters of them seen only once. The chain recombines TRBV11-2 with TRBJ1-1; D is uncertain. The TCR originated in a woman between 35 and 50 years old in good health and CMV-seronegative. The source material was PBMCs. CDR3 sequence (DNA): TGTGCCAGCAGCAAACCCGGACGGGAGCAAGAAGCTTTCTTT. Protein product: CASSKPGREQEAFF.